Shown below are 24 T cell receptor beta chains from a single sample sequenced in a study of Ad26.COV2.S vaccination and SARS-CoV-2 variants. As to treatment: some 19 received Ad26.COV2.S at low or high dose, single or two shots; several received placebo; per-sample allocation not given. The samples were gathered on day 63 after the first injection of vaccine or placebo. Clones were read by immunoSEQ multiplex PCR, and TCRdb kept only the in-frame ones, dropping some. The table includes roughly 400,000 clones, 70% to 90% detected once. Sequences were derived from peripheral blood, sampled in a trial of Ad26.COV2.S vaccine versus placebo. These receptors came from a person between 18 and 65 years old who received the Ad26.COV2.S COVID-19 vaccine or a placebo.

The chain's CDR3 is CASSLDSGRAFDRGYEQYF. DNA for the CDR3: TGTGCCAGCAGTTTGGATAGCGGGAGGGCCTTCGATAGAGGCTACGAGCAGTACTTC. The chain combines TRBV28 with TRBJ2-7; 11 nucleotides match TRBD2. The CDR3 sequence is 19 residues long. Unmatched junction bases numbered 16, after V lost 3 bases and J lost 3 bases. Looked up from germline, CDR1 is MDHEN and CDR2 is SYDVKM.

The chain couples TRBV18 to TRBJ2-5; perhaps TRBD1 as D (5 bases). Germline loops: CDR1 KGHSH, CDR2 LQKENI. V was shortened by 1 base and J by 5 bases, with 11 bases between the two germline ends. The CDR3 has 14 residues. CDR3 loop: CASSPQGRWETQYF. CDR3 bases: TGTGCCAGCTCACCACAGGGGCGCTGGGAGACCCAGTACTTC.

The V call is TRBV19, the J call TRBJ2-7; D is uncertain. The CDR3 runs to 14 residues. Between the trimmed V and J ends, which lost 4 bases and 0 bases, there was a span of 10 bases. CDR1 and CDR2 from the germline V gene are LNHDA and SQIVND (reference sequence). The CDR3: CASSSSYSSYEQYF. The CDR3 DNA reads as TGTGCCAGTAGTAGTAGCTACTCCTCCTACGAGCAGTACTTC.

The rearrangement joins TRBV6-6 to TRBJ1-1; 8 nucleotides align to TRBD1. Unmatched junction bases numbered 6, after V lost 2 bases and J lost 4 bases. CDR3 length: 15 residues. The germline V gene encodes CDR1 MNHNY and CDR2 SVGAGI (reference sequence). CDR3 DNA: TGTGCCAGCAGTTACAGGACAGGGAGGGGCACTGAAGCTTTCTTT. This gives the protein CASSYRTGRGTEAFF.

V gene TRBV6-5 combines with J gene TRBJ1-6; D possibly corresponds to TRBD1 (5 bases). CDR3 length equals 13 residues. The V end was cut by 2 bases, the J end by 9 bases, with 8 bases between. The germline gives CDR1 MNHEY, CDR2 SVGAGI. CDR3 sequence (DNA): TGTGCCAGCAGTTACAAACAGGTTTCACCCCTCCACTTT. Its protein product is CASSYKQVSPLHF.

The chain carries TRBV27 and TRBJ2-1; either TRBD1 or TRBD2 may supply D (5 bases each). CDR1 and CDR2 from the germline V gene are MNHEY and SMNVEV (reference sequence). The V and J ends lost 5 bases and 4 bases respectively, with 12 bases between them. This CDR3 is 14 amino acids long. The CDR3: CASSPRDRYNEQFF. The DNA of the CDR3 is TGTGCCAGCAGTCCCCGGGACCGGTACAATGAGCAGTTCTTC.

The chain links TRBV6-1 to TRBJ1-2, with D possibly matching TRBD1 (5 bases). Germline CDR1 reads MNHNS; CDR2 reads SASEGT. The CDR3 totals 16 residues. The V end lost 4 bases, the J end lost 8 bases, and 23 bases lay between the germline ends. Here the CDR3 DNA reads TGTGCCAGCAGTGGCTGGGACCGCCGCTTGGCTGGGGGCTACACCTTC. It specifies CASSGWDRRLAGGYTF.

The rearrangement uses TRBV28 and TRBJ2-7, with 8 nucleotides matching TRBD2. After removal of 6 bases from V and 5 bases from J, the junction contained 9 bases not matched to a gene. CDR1 MDHEN and CDR2 SYDVKM come from the germline V gene. The CDR3 spans 14 residues. The CDR3: CASRPSGSPHEQYF. CDR3 DNA: TGTGCCAGCAGACCCAGCGGGAGCCCCCACGAGCAGTACTTC.

This chain links TRBV3-1 (or the pseudogene TRBV3-2) with TRBJ2-1; 14 positions agree with TRBD2. Germline V gene sequence: CDR1 LGHDT, CDR2 YNNKEL (reference sequence). J was trimmed by 8 bases and V by 5 bases; bases with no gene match: 5. The CDR3 is 15 residues long. This chain's CDR3 is CASSFGTSGSYEQFF. CDR3 bases: TGTGCCAGCAGCTTTGGGACTAGCGGGAGCTATGAGCAGTTCTTC.

This clone was seen a single time. The rearrangement uses TRBV5-1 and TRBJ2-1, with D maybe TRBD2 (5 bases). This CDR3 spans 14 amino acids. Germline V lookup: CDR1 SGHRS, CDR2 YFSETQ. V lost 5 bases and J lost 6, with 15 bases in between. The CDR3 sequence: CASSGRSTINEQFF. In nucleotides, the CDR3 is TGCGCCAGCAGTGGGCGGTCGACTATCAATGAGCAGTTCTTC.

The chain joins TRBV9 to TRBJ1-4, with 9 bases aligning to TRBD1. CDR3 length: 15 residues. Germline V CDR1 and CDR2: SGDLS, YYNGEE. Unmatched junction bases numbered 8, after V lost 4 bases and J lost 7 bases. CDR3 residues: CASSFAGQGGEKLFF. The CDR3 DNA reads as TGTGCCAGCAGCTTCGCGGGACAGGGAGGTGAAAAACTGTTTTTT.

The chain employs TRBV18 and TRBJ1-5; no clear D gene. Germline CDR1 and CDR2: KGHSH and LQKENI. With 6 bases removed from V and 4 bases from J, the gap between germline ends came to 13 bases. The CDR3 runs 14 residues. The CDR3 region is CASSTTGPNQPQHF. In DNA, the CDR3 is TGTGCCAGCTCTACCACCGGGCCGAATCAGCCCCAGCATTTT.

This chain connects TRBV27 to TRBJ1-2; 8 bases are a match to TRBD1. Unmatched junction bases numbered 3, after V lost 2 bases and J lost 7 bases. CDR3 length equals 13 residues. The germline CDR1 and CDR2 sequences are MNHEY and SMNVEV (reference sequence). Here the CDR3 reads CASSLQGAGGYTF. The CDR3 coding sequence is TGTGCCAGCAGTTTACAGGGGGCGGGTGGCTACACCTTC.

The CDR3 reads CASNGGAGGADTQYF. The CDR3 coding sequence is TGCGCCAGCAACGGAGGGGCGGGAGGGGCAGATACGCAGTATTTT. The chain uses TRBV5-1 and TRBJ2-3; TRBD2 agrees at 9 bases. Germline-derived CDR1 and CDR2 are SGHRS and YFSETQ. V lost 6 bases to trimming and J lost 4 bases; unmatched junction nucleotides: 9. The CDR3 is 15 residues long.

This chain joins TRBV30 and TRBJ2-7; 9 bases agree with TRBD1. The CDR3 spans 14 residues. Germline assignment: CDR1 GTSNPN and CDR2 SVGIG (reference sequence). Trimming removed 5 bases from V and 5 bases from J; junction bases left unmatched: 10. The CDR3, as DNA: TGTGCCTGGGGACCCGGGACAGGGAGGGACGAGCAGTACTTC. Its translation: CAWGPGTGRDEQYF.

The rearrangement uses TRBV11-2 and TRBJ2-2, with no clear D. Germline V gene lookup returns CDR1 SGHAT and CDR2 FQNNGV. This CDR3 has 14 amino acids. V was clipped by 4 bases and J by 5 bases, with 11 bases between them. The CDR3 reads CASSSTPRTGELFF. DNA of the CDR3: TGTGCCAGCAGCTCCACGCCTAGGACCGGGGAGCTGTTTTTT.

The rearrangement links TRBV7-3 to TRBJ2-7; TRBD1 agrees at 7 bases. The V and J ends lost 1 base and 4 bases, in that order; junction bases with no gene match: 7. The germline V gene encodes CDR1 SGHTA and CDR2 FQGTGA. The CDR3 has 15 residues. CDR3 sequence: CASSLIGGKDYEQYF. The CDR3, as DNA: TGTGCCAGCAGCTTAATAGGGGGCAAGGATTACGAGCAGTACTTC.

The chain joins TRBV6-5 to TRBJ1-2; a weak D match, TRBD1 (6 bases). Per germline, CDR1 MNHEY and CDR2 SVGAGI. The V gene lost 6 bases and the J gene lost 7 bases, with 21 bases spanning the gap. The CDR3 has 15 residues. The CDR3 is CASSDELWGRGGYTF. CDR3 coding DNA: TGTGCCAGCAGCGACGAGTTATGGGGGCGAGGTGGCTACACCTTC.

This rearrangement joins TRBV6-1 to TRBJ1-1; D ambiguous. Germline assignment: CDR1 MNHNS and CDR2 SASEGT. V lost 0 bases, J lost 9 bases, and 8 bases lay in between. CDR3 length: 12 amino acids. CDR3 residues: CASSEARGKAFF. In DNA, the CDR3 is TGTGCCAGCAGTGAAGCGAGAGGGAAAGCTTTCTTT.

The V and J genes are TRBV19 and TRBJ1-5, with 9 nucleotides matching TRBD1. V gave up 6 bases and J gave up 2 bases; unmatched junction bases: 5. The CDR3 length is 15 residues. The germline V gene has CDR1 LNHDA and CDR2 SQIVND (reference sequence). Here the CDR3 DNA reads TGTGCCAGTAGAAAACAGGGGGCAGGCAATCAGCCCCAGCATTTT. This codes for CASRKQGAGNQPQHF.

This clone is a singleton in its sample. The chain employs TRBV3-1 (or the pseudogene TRBV3-2) and TRBJ2-3, with D hard to call. Germline V gene data show CDR1 as LGHDT and CDR2 as YNNKEL (reference sequence). Trimming pared 4 bases from V and 6 bases from J, leaving 14 bases between. The CDR3 covers 14 residues. The CDR3 sequence: CASSPRVARDTQYF. The CDR3 DNA reads as TGTGCCAGCAGCCCGCGCGTGGCCAGGGATACGCAGTATTTT.

This chain's CDR3 is CASSSSGDRGRGETQYF. The DNA of the CDR3 is TGTGCCAGCAGCTCCTCGGGGGACAGGGGCCGAGGAGAGACCCAGTACTTC. This chain links TRBV21-1 with TRBJ2-5; TRBD1 is taken as the D call from the table, unchecked against the DNA. TRBV21-1 is labeled a pseudogene. The CDR3 totals 17 residues.

The sample holds one count of this clone. This rearrangement joins TRBV6-1 to TRBJ2-2; perhaps D is TRBD1 or TRBD2 (6 bases each). This CDR3 region has 16 residues. The V end was cut by 3 bases, the J end by 4 bases, with 15 bases between. Looked up from germline, CDR1 is MNHNS and CDR2 is SASEGT. The CDR3 here is CASSEVLGGLTGELFF. DNA of the CDR3: TGTGCCAGCAGTGAGGTATTAGGGGGGCTCACCGGGGAGCTGTTTTTT.

The chain is built from TRBV5-4 and TRBJ2-1, with 11 bases identical to TRBD2. Germline-derived CDR1 and CDR2 are SGHNT and YYREEE (reference sequence). The CDR3 extends over 16 amino acids. V shed 1 base, J shed 11 bases, and the junction held 11 bases outside the gene matches. The CDR3 loop reads CASSLSGTSGPRKQFF. In DNA, the CDR3 is TGTGCCAGCAGCTTGTCCGGGACTAGCGGTCCGAGGAAGCAGTTCTTC.